What follows is one T cell receptor beta chain and its context. The sample is drawn from a study of T cell responses to AZD1222 COVID-19 vaccine. TCRdb's table, derived via immunoSEQ multiplex PCR, lists solely in-frame clones and lacks some. Found here are roughly 91,000 clones, about 88% of them singletons; the top ten hold 3%. This clonotype originated in an adult in good health. The sample in question was peripheral blood, obtained on day 0 of AZD1222 vaccination.

Written as DNA, the CDR3 is TGTGCCAGCAGCCAAGATTTAACAGCGCGCTCTGGAAACACCATATATTTT. Amino acids: CASSQDLTARSGNTIYF. V and J are TRBV3-1 (or the pseudogene TRBV3-2) and TRBJ1-3, with D uncertain. The CDR3 runs to 17 residues. Per the germline V gene, CDR1 is LGHDT and CDR2 is YNNKEL (reference sequence). The V end was cut by 0 bases, the J end by 0 bases, with 12 bases between.